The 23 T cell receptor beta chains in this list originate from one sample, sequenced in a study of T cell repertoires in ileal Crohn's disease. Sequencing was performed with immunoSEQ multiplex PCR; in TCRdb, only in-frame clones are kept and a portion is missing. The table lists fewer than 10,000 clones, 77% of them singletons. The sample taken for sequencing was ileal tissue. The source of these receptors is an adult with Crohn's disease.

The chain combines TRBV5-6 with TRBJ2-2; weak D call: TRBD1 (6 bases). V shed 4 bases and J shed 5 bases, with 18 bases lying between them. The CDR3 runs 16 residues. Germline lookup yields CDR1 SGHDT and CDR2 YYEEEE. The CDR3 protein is CASSLVQGALTGELFF. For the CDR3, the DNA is TGTGCCAGCAGCCTTGTACAGGGTGCTTTGACCGGGGAGCTGTTTTTT.

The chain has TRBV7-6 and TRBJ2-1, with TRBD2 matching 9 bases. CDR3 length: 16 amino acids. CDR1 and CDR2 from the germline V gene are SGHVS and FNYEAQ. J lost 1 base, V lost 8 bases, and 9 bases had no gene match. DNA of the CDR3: TGTGCCAGCCGTCTCGGCGGGGGGGCGTCCTACAATGAGCAGTTCTTC. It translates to CASRLGGGASYNEQFF.

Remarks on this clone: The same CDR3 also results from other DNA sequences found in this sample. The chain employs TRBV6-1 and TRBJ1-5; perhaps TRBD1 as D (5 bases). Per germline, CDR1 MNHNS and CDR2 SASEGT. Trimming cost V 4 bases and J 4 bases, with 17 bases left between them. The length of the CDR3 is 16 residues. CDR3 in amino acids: CASSASIAGGNQPQHF. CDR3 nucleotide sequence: TGTGCCAGCAGTGCGAGTATTGCGGGGGGGAATCAGCCCCAGCATTTT.

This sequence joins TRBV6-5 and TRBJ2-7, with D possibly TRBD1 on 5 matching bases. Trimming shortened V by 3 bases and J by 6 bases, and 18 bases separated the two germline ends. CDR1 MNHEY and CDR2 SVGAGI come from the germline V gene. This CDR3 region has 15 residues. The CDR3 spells CASSYRSAGWGEQYF. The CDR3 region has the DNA TGTGCCAGCAGTTATAGGTCGGCAGGGTGGGGCGAGCAGTACTTC.

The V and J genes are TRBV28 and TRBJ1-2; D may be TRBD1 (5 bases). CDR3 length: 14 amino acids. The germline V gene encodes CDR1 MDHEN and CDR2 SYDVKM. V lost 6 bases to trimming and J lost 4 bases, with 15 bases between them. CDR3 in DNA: TGTGCCAGCAGGCGAGGCGGGGACGGCTATGGCTACACCTTC. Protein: CASRRGGDGYGYTF.

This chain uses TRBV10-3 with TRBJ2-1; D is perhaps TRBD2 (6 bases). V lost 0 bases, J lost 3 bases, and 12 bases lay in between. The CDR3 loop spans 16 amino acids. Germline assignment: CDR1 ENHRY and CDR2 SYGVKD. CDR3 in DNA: TGTGCCATCAGTGAGTCGTCTGGGGGGTTCTACAATGAGCAGTTCTTC. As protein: CAISESSGGFYNEQFF.

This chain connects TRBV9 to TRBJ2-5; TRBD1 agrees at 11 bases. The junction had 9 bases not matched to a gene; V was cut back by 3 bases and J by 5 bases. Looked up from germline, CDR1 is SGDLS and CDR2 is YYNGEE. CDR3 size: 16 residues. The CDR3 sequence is CASSAGTGGRWETQYF. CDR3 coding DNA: TGTGCCAGCAGCGCAGGGACAGGGGGTCGGTGGGAGACCCAGTACTTC.

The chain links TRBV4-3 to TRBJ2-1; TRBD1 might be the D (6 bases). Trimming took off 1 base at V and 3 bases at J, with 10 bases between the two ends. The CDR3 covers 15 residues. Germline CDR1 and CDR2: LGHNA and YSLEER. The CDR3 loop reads CASSQGVQGYNEQFF. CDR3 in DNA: TGCGCCAGCAGCCAAGGGGTACAGGGCTACAATGAGCAGTTCTTC.

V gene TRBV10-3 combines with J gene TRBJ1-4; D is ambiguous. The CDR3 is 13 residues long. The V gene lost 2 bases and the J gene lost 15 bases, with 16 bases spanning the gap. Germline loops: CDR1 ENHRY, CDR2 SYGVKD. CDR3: CAISEDERLGMFF. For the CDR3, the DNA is TGTGCCATCAGTGAGGACGAGCGGCTTGGGATGTTTTTT.

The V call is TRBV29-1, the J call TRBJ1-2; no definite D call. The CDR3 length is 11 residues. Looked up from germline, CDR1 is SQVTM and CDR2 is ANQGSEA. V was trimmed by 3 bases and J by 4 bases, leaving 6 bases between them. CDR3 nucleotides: TGCAGCGTTGAGCGGAGCTATGGCTACACCTTC. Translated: CSVERSYGYTF.

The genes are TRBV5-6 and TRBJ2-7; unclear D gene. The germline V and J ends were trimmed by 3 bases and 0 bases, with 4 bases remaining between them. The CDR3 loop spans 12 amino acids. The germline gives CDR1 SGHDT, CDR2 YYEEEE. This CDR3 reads CASSSLSYEQYF. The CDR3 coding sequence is TGTGCCAGCAGCTCACTCTCCTACGAGCAGTACTTC. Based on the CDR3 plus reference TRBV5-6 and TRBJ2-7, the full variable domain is DAGVTQSPTHLIKTRGQQVTLRCSPKSGHDTVSWYQQALGQGPQFIFQYYEEEERQRGNFPDRFSGHQFPNYSSELNVNALLLGDSALYLCASSSLSYEQYFGPGTRLTVT.

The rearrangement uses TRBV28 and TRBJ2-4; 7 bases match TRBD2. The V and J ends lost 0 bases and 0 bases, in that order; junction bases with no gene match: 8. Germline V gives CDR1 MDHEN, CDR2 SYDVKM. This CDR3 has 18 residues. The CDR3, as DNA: TGTGCCAGCAGTTTATGGGGGGAGGGGAGCCTAGCCAAAAACATTCAGTACTTC. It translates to CASSLWGEGSLAKNIQYF.

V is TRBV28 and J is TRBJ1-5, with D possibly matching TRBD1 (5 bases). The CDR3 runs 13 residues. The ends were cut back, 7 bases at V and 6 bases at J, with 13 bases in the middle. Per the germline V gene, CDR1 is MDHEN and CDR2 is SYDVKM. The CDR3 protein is CASKVLGGQPQHF. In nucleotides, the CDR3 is TGTGCCAGCAAGGTCTTGGGGGGTCAGCCCCAGCATTTT. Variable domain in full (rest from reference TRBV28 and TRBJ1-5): DVKVTQSSRYLVKRTGEKVFLECVQDMDHENMFWYRQDPGLGLRLIYFSYDVKMKEKGDIPEGYSVSREKKERFSLILESASTNQTSMYLCASKVLGGQPQHFGDGTRLSIL.

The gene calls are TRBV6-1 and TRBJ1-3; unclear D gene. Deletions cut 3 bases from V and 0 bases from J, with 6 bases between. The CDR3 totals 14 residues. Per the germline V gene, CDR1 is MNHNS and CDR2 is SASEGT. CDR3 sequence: CASSDRFSGNTIYF. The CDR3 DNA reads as TGTGCCAGCAGTGATCGGTTCTCTGGAAACACCATATATTTT.

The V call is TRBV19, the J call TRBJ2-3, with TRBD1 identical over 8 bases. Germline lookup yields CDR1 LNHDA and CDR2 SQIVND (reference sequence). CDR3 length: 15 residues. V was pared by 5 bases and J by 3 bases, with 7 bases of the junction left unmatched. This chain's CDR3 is CASSPRTGKTDTQYF. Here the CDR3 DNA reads TGTGCCAGTAGTCCGAGGACAGGGAAGACAGATACGCAGTATTTT.

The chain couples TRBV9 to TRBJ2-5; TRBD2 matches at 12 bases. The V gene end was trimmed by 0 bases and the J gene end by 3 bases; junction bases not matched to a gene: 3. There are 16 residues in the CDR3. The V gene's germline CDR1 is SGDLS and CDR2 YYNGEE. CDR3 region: CASSVGPSGGEETQYF. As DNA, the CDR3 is TGTGCCAGCAGCGTAGGCCCTAGCGGGGGGGAAGAGACCCAGTACTTC.

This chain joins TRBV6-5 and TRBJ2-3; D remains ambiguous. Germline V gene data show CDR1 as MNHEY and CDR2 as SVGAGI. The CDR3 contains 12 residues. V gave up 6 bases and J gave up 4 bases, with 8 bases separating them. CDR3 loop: CASSSSADTQYF. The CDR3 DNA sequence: TGTGCCAGCAGCTCTAGTGCAGATACGCAGTATTTT.

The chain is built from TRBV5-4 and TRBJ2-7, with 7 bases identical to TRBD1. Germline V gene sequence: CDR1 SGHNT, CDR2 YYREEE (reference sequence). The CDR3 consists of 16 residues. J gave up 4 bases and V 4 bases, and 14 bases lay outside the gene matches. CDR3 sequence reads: CASSPYRGSRLYEQYF. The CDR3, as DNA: TGTGCCAGCAGCCCCTACAGGGGTTCCCGCCTGTACGAGCAGTACTTC.

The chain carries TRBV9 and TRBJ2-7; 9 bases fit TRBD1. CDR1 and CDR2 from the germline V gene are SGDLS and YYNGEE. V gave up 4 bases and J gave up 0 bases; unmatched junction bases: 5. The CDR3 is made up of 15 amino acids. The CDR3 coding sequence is TGTGCCAGCAGCAAACAGGGGGCTATCTCCTACGAGCAGTACTTC. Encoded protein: CASSKQGAISYEQYF. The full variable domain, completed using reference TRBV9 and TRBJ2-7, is DSGVTQTPKHLITATGQRVTLRCSPRSGDLSVYWYQQSLDQGLQFLIQYYNGEERAKGNILERFSAQQFPDLHSELNLSSLELGDSALYFCASSKQGAISYEQYFGPGTRLTVT.

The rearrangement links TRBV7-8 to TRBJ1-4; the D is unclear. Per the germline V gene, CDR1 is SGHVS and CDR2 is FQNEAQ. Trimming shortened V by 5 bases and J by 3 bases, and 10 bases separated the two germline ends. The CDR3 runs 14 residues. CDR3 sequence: CASSDRRANEKLFF. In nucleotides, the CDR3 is TGTGCCAGCAGCGACCGACGGGCTAATGAAAAACTGTTTTTT.

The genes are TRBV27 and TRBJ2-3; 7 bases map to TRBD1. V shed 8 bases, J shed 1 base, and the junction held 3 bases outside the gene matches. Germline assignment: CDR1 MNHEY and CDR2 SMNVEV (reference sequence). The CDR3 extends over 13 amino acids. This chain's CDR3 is CASRQGGTDTQYF. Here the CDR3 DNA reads TGTGCCAGCCGACAGGGAGGCACAGATACGCAGTATTTT.

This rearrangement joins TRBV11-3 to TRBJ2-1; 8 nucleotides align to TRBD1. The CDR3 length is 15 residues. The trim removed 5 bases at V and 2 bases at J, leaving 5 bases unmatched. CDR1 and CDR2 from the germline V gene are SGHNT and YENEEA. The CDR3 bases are TGTGCCAGCAGCCCGACAGGGGAACCCTACAATGAGCAGTTCTTC. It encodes CASSPTGEPYNEQFF. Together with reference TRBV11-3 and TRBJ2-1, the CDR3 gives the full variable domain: EAGVVQSPRYKIIEKKQPVAFWCNPISGHNTLYWYLQNLGQGPELLIRYENEEAVDDSQLPKDRFSAERLKGVDSTLKIQPAELGDSAVYLCASSPTGEPYNEQFFGPGTRLTVL.

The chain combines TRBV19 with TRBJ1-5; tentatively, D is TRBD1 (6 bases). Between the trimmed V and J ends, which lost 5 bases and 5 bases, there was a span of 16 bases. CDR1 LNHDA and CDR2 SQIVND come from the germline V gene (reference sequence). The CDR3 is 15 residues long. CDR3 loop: CASSGAGARHQPQHF. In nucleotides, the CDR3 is TGTGCCAGTAGTGGAGCGGGGGCCCGACATCAGCCCCAGCATTTT.